Listed here are 8 T cell receptor beta chains from one sample, sequenced in a study of blood T cell repertoires in COVID-19. Assay: immunoSEQ multiplex PCR; the TCRdb copy retains only in-frame clones and omits some. Of some 150,000 clones listed, under 90% are singletons. Specimen: peripheral blood. Every receptor here comes from a woman aged 55-69 years with active or convalescent COVID-19.

The rearrangement joins TRBV18 to TRBJ2-1; possible D gene TRBD2, 7 bases. This CDR3 spans 14 amino acids. The V end was cut by 4 bases, the J end by 8 bases, with 15 bases between. The germline CDR1 and CDR2 sequences are KGHSH and LQKENI. The CDR3 here is CASSRSGGWDEQFF. CDR3 in DNA: TGTGCCAGCTCACGGTCGGGGGGCTGGGATGAGCAGTTCTTC.

Here the CDR3 reads CASRRQAPSYNEQFF. In DNA, the CDR3 is TGTGCCAGCAGAAGACAGGCCCCGTCCTACAATGAGCAGTTCTTC. This sequence joins TRBV28 and TRBJ2-1, with D possibly matching TRBD1 (6 bases). Trimming cost V 6 bases and J 1 base, with 13 bases left between them. The CDR3 runs to 15 residues. Germline V lookup: CDR1 MDHEN, CDR2 SYDVKM.

J is TRBJ1-2 and V is TRBV24-1; no firm D call. Germline V gives CDR1 KGHDR, CDR2 SFDVKD. The CDR3 runs 15 residues. V lost 3 bases and J 0 bases, leaving 10 bases between the germline ends. This CDR3 is CATSDRRDANYGYTF. The CDR3 nucleotides read TGTGCCACCAGTGATCGCCGGGATGCTAACTATGGCTACACCTTC.

This sequence joins TRBV7-2 and TRBJ1-1; D ambiguous. There are 13 residues in the CDR3. Germline V CDR1 and CDR2: SGHTA, FQGNSA. With 3 bases removed from V and 0 bases from J, the gap between germline ends came to 5 bases. The CDR3 DNA follows: TGTGCCAGCAGCTTTAACTTGAACACTGAAGCTTTCTTT. Translated, it gives CASSFNLNTEAFF.

In its sample, this clone was seen once. The chain joins TRBV7-9 to TRBJ1-5; D possibly corresponds to TRBD1 (5 bases). V lost 3 bases to trimming and J lost 8 bases, with 11 bases between them. The CDR3 spans 13 residues. Germline V gives CDR1 SEHNR, CDR2 FQNEAQ (reference sequence). In DNA form, the CDR3 reads TGTGCCAGCAGCTTGAGGTGGGGGGAGCCCCAGCATTTT. Encoded protein: CASSLRWGEPQHF.

CDR3 sequence reads: CASSQGPGQGSHEQFF. CDR3 nucleotide sequence: TGCGCCAGCAGCCAAGGACCGGGACAGGGCTCTCATGAGCAGTTCTTC. The chain links TRBV4-1 to TRBJ2-1; 9 bases are a match to TRBD1. V gave up 1 base and J gave up 8 bases; unmatched junction bases: 9. Germline V CDR1 and CDR2: MGHRA, YSYEKL. The CDR3 is made up of 16 amino acids.

This chain joins TRBV7-9 and TRBJ2-7; the D gene is possibly TRBD1 (5 bases). Trimming removed 5 bases at V and 0 bases at J, with 8 bases between. Germline V lookup: CDR1 SEHNR, CDR2 FQNEAQ (reference sequence). The CDR3 is 13 residues long. The CDR3 nucleotides read TGTGCCAGCAGCCCAGACAGCTCCTACGAGCAGTACTTC. The encoded protein is CASSPDSSYEQYF.

The rearrangement links TRBV5-1 to TRBJ2-1, with 7 bases fitting TRBD2. CDR1 and CDR2 from the germline V gene are SGHRS and YFSETQ. The CDR3 has 15 residues. V was pared by 2 bases and J by 12 bases, with 14 bases of the junction left unmatched. The CDR3 region is CASSFDPRRLAAQFF. CDR3 bases: TGCGCCAGCAGCTTTGACCCCCGGAGACTAGCCGCGCAGTTCTTC.